A single sample gave rise to the 16 T cell receptor beta chains below, sequenced in a study of Graves' ophthalmopathy and Graves' hyperthyroidism. For repertoire sequencing, the TCR beta CDR3 regions were amplified from RNA transcripts. RT-PCR in the first round used HTBI primers; a second-round multiplex PCR followed. TCRdb reprocessed the multiplex PCR reads via MiXCR and lists one record per CDR3 protein. Among under 200,000 distinct CDR3 sequences listed, around two fifths were seen once. Sequencing was carried out using peripheral blood. Every receptor here comes from a woman aged 40 to 50 with Graves' ophthalmopathy.

The rearrangement uses TRBV24-1 and TRBJ2-7; D is uncertain. The CDR3 length is 13 residues. V lost 7 bases, J lost 2 bases, and 11 bases lay in between. Germline CDR1 and CDR2: KGHDR and SFDVKD. The CDR3 here is CATSRPGAYEQYF. The CDR3 DNA is TGTGCCACCAGCCGTCCCGGAGCCTACGAGCAGTACTTC.

The chain couples TRBV12-3 or TRBV12-4 to TRBJ1-2; perhaps TRBD1 as D (6 bases). V lost 6 bases and J 3 bases, leaving 17 bases between the germline ends. There are 15 residues in the CDR3. The CDR3 DNA sequence: TGTGCCAGCAGACTAAACCAGGGGTATGACTATGGCTACACCTTC. This translates into CASRLNQGYDYGYTF.

At least ten counts were recorded for this clonotype. This chain joins TRBV24-1 and TRBJ1-6, with D possibly being TRBD1 (5 bases). This CDR3 spans 16 amino acids. Germline V gene sequence: CDR1 KGHDR, CDR2 SFDVKD. V was cut by 0 bases and J by 5 bases, with 10 bases left in between. The CDR3, as DNA: TGTGCCACCAGTGATTTGGTGCAGGACAATAATTCACCCCTCCACTTT. Residues: CATSDLVQDNNSPLHF.

This clonotype was seen at least ten times. The chain is built from TRBV29-1 and TRBJ1-2; 8 nucleotides match TRBD1. V was pared by 3 bases and J by 3 bases, with 21 bases of the junction left unmatched. Germline V gene data show CDR1 as SQVTM and CDR2 as ANQGSEA. This CDR3 has 19 residues. CDR3 coding DNA: TGCAGCGTTGATTCTCCGCATGGCCAGGGGGCTTCGGGGGACTATGGCTACACCTTC. Amino acids: CSVDSPHGQGASGDYGYTF.

Ten or more counts support this clonotype. V gene TRBV18 combines with J gene TRBJ1-5, with a weak D call TRBD1 (5 bases). Trimming pared 0 bases from V and 3 bases from J, leaving 12 bases between. This CDR3 comprises 16 residues. Germline V gives CDR1 KGHSH, CDR2 LQKENI. CDR3 loop: CASSPPYPGLNQPQHF. CDR3 in DNA: TGTGCCAGCTCACCACCCTACCCAGGGCTCAATCAGCCCCAGCATTTT.

The chain joins TRBV9 to TRBJ1-1, with TRBD1 matching over 8 bases. Trimming took 4 bases from V and 4 from J; bases not matched to a gene: 12. This CDR3 spans 16 amino acids. Germline values: CDR1 SGDLS, CDR2 YYNGEE. The CDR3 DNA reads TGTGCCAGCAGCCCAGGACAGGGAGCCATTGGCACTGAAGCTTTCTTT. Translation gives CASSPGQGAIGTEAFF.

This clonotype showed up many times. The chain couples TRBV6-5 to TRBJ1-1; D unclear. The CDR3 has 15 residues. V lost 4 bases and J lost 3, with 15 bases in between. CDR1 is MNHEY and CDR2 is SVGAGI in the germline V gene. The CDR3 nucleotides read TGTGCCAGCAGTTTAAATTCTAAGCGGGACACTGAAGCTTTCTTT. Protein product: CASSLNSKRDTEAFF.

This clonotype was counted a single time. The chain carries TRBV11-2 and TRBJ2-2; D remains unclear. In germline, CDR1 is SGHAT, CDR2 FQNNGV. V gave up 0 bases and J gave up 6 bases, with 11 bases separating them. The CDR3 loop spans 15 amino acids. CDR3 DNA: TGTGCCAGCAGCTTAGACGAGACAAGTGCCGGGGAGCTGTTTTTT. Its translation is CASSLDETSAGELFF. Variable domain in full (rest from reference TRBV11-2 and TRBJ2-2): EAGVAQSPRYKIIEKRQSVAFWCNPISGHATLYWYQQILGQGPKLLIQFQNNGVVDDSQLPKDRFSAERLKGVDSTLKIQPAKLEDSAVYLCASSLDETSAGELFFGEGSRLTVL.

The chain carries TRBV6-2 or TRBV6-3 and TRBJ2-7, with D perhaps TRBD1 (7 bases). Germline CDR1 and CDR2: MNHEY and SVGEGT. This CDR3 contains 14 residues. Trimming cost V 7 bases and J 6 bases, with 19 bases left between them. The CDR3 nucleotides read TGTGCCAGCAAAAGAGGGCAGGGGGGACTCGAGCAGTACTTC. Translation gives CASKRGQGGLEQYF.

This clonotype showed up many times. V is TRBV6-2 or TRBV6-3 and J is TRBJ2-7, with D possibly being TRBD2 (6 bases). V was cut by 3 bases and J by 4 bases, with 13 bases left in between. The CDR3 contains 14 residues. In germline, CDR1 is MNHEY, CDR2 SVGEGT. The CDR3: CASSYGHGGYEQYF. CDR3 DNA sequence: TGTGCCAGCAGTTATGGACATGGGGGGTACGAGCAGTACTTC.

This chain joins TRBV12-5 and TRBJ1-6; no clear D. V was cut by 7 bases and J by 7 bases, with 11 bases left in between. Germline V gene data show CDR1 as LGHNT and CDR2 as FRNRAP. This CDR3 has 13 amino acids. CDR3: CASVGPANSPLHF. The CDR3 DNA reads as TGTGCTAGTGTTGGGCCAGCCAATTCACCCCTCCACTTT.

This clonotype was detected only once. The rearrangement uses TRBV20-1 and TRBJ1-1; TRBD1 aligns across 7 bases. The J segment lost 1 base and the V segment lost 0 bases, leaving 2 bases of the junction unmatched. Looked up from germline, CDR1 is DFQATT and CDR2 is SNEGSKA (reference sequence). CDR3 length: 14 residues. The CDR3 loop is CSAREGQKNTEAFF. The CDR3 nucleotides read TGCAGTGCTAGAGAGGGACAGAAGAACACTGAAGCTTTCTTT.

V usage is TRBV19 and J usage is TRBJ2-5; either TRBD1 or TRBD2 may fit D (5 bases each). The CDR3 contains 14 residues. Germline lookup yields CDR1 LNHDA and CDR2 SQIVND (reference sequence). Trimming took off 5 bases at V and 4 bases at J, with 14 bases between the two ends. CDR3: CASSLSMGVETQYF. For the CDR3, the DNA is TGTGCCAGTAGTCTCTCGATGGGGGTAGAGACCCAGTACTTC.

In this sample, this clonotype turned up many times. The gene calls are TRBV9 and TRBJ2-7, with D possibly TRBD2 on 6 matching bases. The CDR3 spans 15 residues. Deletions cut 0 bases from V and 3 bases from J, with 13 bases between. Germline V gene lookup returns CDR1 SGDLS and CDR2 YYNGEE. CDR3 amino acids: CASSVAPEGFYEQYF. The CDR3 nucleotides read TGTGCCAGCAGCGTAGCCCCGGAGGGGTTCTACGAGCAGTACTTC.

The sample holds many counts of this clonotype. The chain joins TRBV28 to TRBJ2-7; 12 bases are a match to TRBD2. This CDR3 region has 15 residues. V shed 6 bases and J 1 base; nucleotides not matched to a gene: 4. Germline CDR1 MDHEN, CDR2 SYDVKM. The CDR3 reads CASRTTSGRSYEQYF. CDR3 sequence (DNA): TGTGCCAGCAGAACCACTAGCGGGAGGTCCTACGAGCAGTACTTC.

This clonotype was observed a handful of times. The CDR3 nucleotides read TGTGCCAGCAGTTTAGAGGCAGGGAGCGGTTCACCCCTCCACTTT. Translated, it gives CASSLEAGSGSPLHF. V usage is TRBV12-3 or TRBV12-4 and J usage is TRBJ1-6; D is possibly TRBD1 (5 bases). Trimming cost V 1 base and J 9 bases, with 13 bases left between them. CDR3 length equals 15 residues.